Included here is one TCR beta chain sequence, with context. The data derive from a study of cytomegalovirus exposure and HLA in healthy donors. The germline V gene encodes CDR1 LNHDA and CDR2 SQIVND (reference sequence). With V trimmed by 10 bases and J by 4 bases, 3 bases remained unmatched. This CDR3 comprises 12 residues. Researchers ran the PCR with 60 Vbeta and 13 Jbeta primers. Using immunoSEQ multiplex PCR, the repertoire was profiled, and TCRdb retains in-frame clones only, with some absent. The sample lists around 130,000 clones, around 79% seen once, with 1.5% in the top ten. Material: PBMCs. The source is a woman aged 18-29 years in good health and CMV-seronegative. The chain links TRBV19 to TRBJ1-5; 8 positions match TRBD1. For the CDR3, the DNA is TGTGCCACCCGGACAGGGAATCAGCCCCAGCATTTT. It encodes CATRTGNQPQHF.